Shown below are 28 T cell receptor beta chains from a single sample sequenced in a study of T-cell reconstitution after alpha-beta-depleted transplantation in children. For TCRbeta, the library was prepared with unique molecular identifiers. MiXCR, run by TCRdb on the PCR reads, gives a single entry per CDR3 protein. In the table there are a few hundred thousand distinct CDR3 sequences, over 40% of which are singletons. This sample comprised PBMCs, obtained before TCRalphabeta/CD19-depleted stem cell transplant. These receptors were obtained from a girl between 2 and 10 years old with aplastic anemia, due to receive a stem cell transplant.

The rearrangement uses TRBV6-1 and TRBJ1-1; unclear D gene. The CDR3 length is 12 residues. Trimming cost V 3 bases and J 3 bases, with 5 bases left between them. Per the germline V gene, CDR1 is MNHNS and CDR2 is SASEGT. The CDR3 DNA reads as TGTGCCAGCAGTGAGTCGGACACTGAAGCTTTCTTT. This translates into CASSESDTEAFF.

This clonotype was recorded many times. One end of the junction is discordant with germline, which a read error may explain. J is TRBJ2-2 and V is TRBV20-1, with TRBD2 matching 9 bases. Germline V gene sequence: CDR1 DFQATT, CDR2 SNEGSKA (reference sequence). The CDR3 has 13 residues. The CDR3: CSSGRFGTGELFF. In nucleotides, the CDR3 is TGTTCGAGCGGGAGGTTTGGAACCGGGGAGCTGTTTTTT.

In its sample, this clonotype was seen a few times. The chain combines TRBV21-1 with TRBJ2-7. TRBV21-1 is marked as a pseudogene. The CDR3 contains 15 residues. CDR3 nucleotide sequence: TGTGCCAGCAGCAATATTAACACTCGGCCCTACGAGCAGTACTTC. This gives the protein CASSNINTRPYEQYF.

This clonotype came up many times. Written as DNA, the CDR3 is TGTGCCAGCAGCTTGAGTGTACATGAGCAGTTCTTC. Translated: CASSLSVHEQFF. This chain uses TRBV7-2 with TRBJ2-1; no reliable D call. V lost 3 bases, J lost 8 bases, and 8 bases lay in between. The CDR3 is 12 amino acids. Germline-derived CDR1 and CDR2 are SGHTA and FQGNSA. The whole variable domain, filled in from reference TRBV7-2 and TRBJ2-1, reads GAGVSQSPSNKVTEKGKDVELRCDPISGHTALYWYRQSLGQGLEFLIYFQGNSAPDKSGLPSDRFSAERTGGSVSTLTIQRTQQEDSAVYLCASSLSVHEQFFGPGTRLTVL.

This clonotype turned up a few times. This rearrangement joins TRBV6-5 to TRBJ1-3, with D uncertain. V lost 3 bases, J lost 0 bases, and 12 bases lay in between. There are 16 residues in the CDR3. Germline V gene lookup returns CDR1 MNHEY and CDR2 SVGAGI. The CDR3: CASSYLAASSGNTIYF. CDR3 DNA sequence: TGTGCCAGCAGTTATCTCGCCGCGAGCTCTGGAAACACCATATATTTT.

The chain has TRBV29-1 and TRBJ2-2, with 11 bases matching TRBD2. In germline, CDR1 is SQVTM, CDR2 ANQGSEA. The CDR3 has 16 residues. J gave up 7 bases and V 4 bases, and 11 bases lay outside the gene matches. DNA of the CDR3: TGCAGCGTTGCCCCAGCTAGCGGGGGGCGCGGCGGGGAGCTGTTTTTT. It yields the protein CSVAPASGGRGGELFF.

This clonotype has a handful of counts. The genes are TRBV6-2 or TRBV6-3 and TRBJ2-1; D perhaps matches TRBD2 (6 bases). Germline CDR1 MNHEY, CDR2 SVGEGT. V was cut by 2 bases and J by 4 bases, with 12 bases left in between. The CDR3 runs to 15 residues. The CDR3 sequence: CASSYPDYPYNEQFF. DNA of the CDR3: TGTGCCAGCAGTTACCCGGACTACCCTTACAATGAGCAGTTCTTC.

V gene TRBV5-5 combines with J gene TRBJ1-5; D remains unclear. CDR3 size: 16 residues. Germline V gene sequence: CDR1 SGHKS, CDR2 YYEKEE (reference sequence). V lost 4 bases, J lost 1 base, and 15 bases lay in between. CDR3 DNA: TGTGCCAGCAGCCCCTACGGCGTGGGAAGCAATCAGCCCCAGCATTTT. This translates into CASSPYGVGSNQPQHF. The full variable domain, its missing parts supplied by reference TRBV5-5 and TRBJ1-5, is DAGVTQSPTHLIKTRGQQVTLRCSPISGHKSVSWYQQVLGQGPQFIFQYYEKEERGRGNFPDRFSARQFPNYSSELNVNALLLGDSALYLCASSPYGVGSNQPQHFGDGTRLSIL.

The chain combines TRBV3-1 with TRBJ2-1; D perhaps matches TRBD2 (6 bases). V lost 0 bases and J lost 5, with 11 bases in between. CDR1 LGHDT and CDR2 YNNKEL come from the germline V gene (reference sequence). The CDR3 is made up of 15 amino acids. CDR3 nucleotide sequence: TGTGCCAGCAGCCAAGATACGGGAGCTCACAATGAGCAGTTCTTC. Translated: CASSQDTGAHNEQFF.

The rearrangement uses TRBV10-1 and TRBJ2-7; D may be TRBD1 (5 bases). The germline V and J ends were trimmed by 2 bases and 2 bases, with 10 bases remaining between them. Germline V CDR1 and CDR2: WNHNN, SYGVQD (reference sequence). The CDR3 is 14 residues long. The CDR3 is CASSEGAQPYEQYF. The CDR3 DNA reads as TGCGCCAGCAGTGAGGGGGCCCAACCCTACGAGCAGTACTTC.

Ten or more counts support this clonotype. This chain joins TRBV4-1 and TRBJ1-1; 7 bases agree with TRBD1. Germline CDR1 and CDR2: MGHRA and YSYEKL. The junction had 5 bases not matched to a gene; V was cut back by 1 base and J by 3 bases. This CDR3 is 15 amino acids long. CDR3 in amino acids: CASSQVPTGDTEAFF. CDR3 in DNA: TGCGCCAGCAGCCAAGTCCCTACAGGGGACACTGAAGCTTTCTTT.

The chain has TRBV27 and TRBJ2-1; tentatively, D is TRBD1 or TRBD2 (5 bases each). V lost 1 base and J lost 5, with 9 bases in between. Germline CDR1 reads MNHEY; CDR2 reads SMNVEV (reference sequence). The CDR3 totals 14 residues. This CDR3 is CASSLWGKNNEQFF. CDR3 DNA: TGTGCCAGCAGTTTATGGGGGAAGAACAATGAGCAGTTCTTC.

The chain employs TRBV5-6 and TRBJ2-5, with D perhaps TRBD1 or TRBD2 (5 bases each). The CDR3 runs 14 residues. In germline, CDR1 is SGHDT, CDR2 YYEEEE. The ends were cut back, 2 bases at V and 4 bases at J, with 12 bases in the middle. The CDR3 loop reads CASSFLGVGETQYF. In DNA, the CDR3 is TGTGCCAGCAGCTTCTTGGGGGTTGGAGAGACCCAGTACTTC.

Only a few counts were recorded for this clonotype. This rearrangement joins TRBV7-2 to TRBJ1-1, with D unclear. V lost 0 bases, J lost 8 bases, and 10 bases lay in between. The CDR3 contains 13 residues. CDR1 is SGHTA, CDR2 FQGNSA, per germline. The DNA for the CDR3 is TGTGCCAGCAGCTTAGCGGCAACCCGGGAAGCTTTCTTT. It translates to CASSLAATREAFF. Based on the CDR3 plus reference TRBV7-2 and TRBJ1-1, the full variable domain is GAGVSQSPSNKVTEKGKDVELRCDPISGHTALYWYRQSLGQGLEFLIYFQGNSAPDKSGLPSDRFSAERTGGSVSTLTIQRTQQEDSAVYLCASSLAATREAFFGQGTRLTVV.

This clonotype was seen repeatedly, ten times or more. This chain links TRBV6-2 or TRBV6-3 with TRBJ2-5; no clear D. The CDR3 covers 13 residues. V was cut by 2 bases and J by 5 bases, with 9 bases left in between. Germline V lookup: CDR1 MNHEY, CDR2 SVGEGT. The CDR3 DNA is TGTGCCAGCAGTTACGGCAGAAGGGAGACCCAGTACTTC. Its protein product is CASSYGRRETQYF.

This clonotype was seen once. The rearrangement uses TRBV7-2 and TRBJ2-3; D gene unclear. The V end lost 6 bases, the J end lost 4 bases, and 8 bases lay between the germline ends. CDR1 is SGHTA, CDR2 FQGNSA, per germline. This CDR3 is 12 amino acids long. In DNA, the CDR3 is TGTGCCAGCAGACACTTTGCAGATACGCAGTATTTT. Residues: CASRHFADTQYF.

The chain uses TRBV28 and TRBJ1-5; D gene ambiguous. Trimming pared 3 bases from V and 5 bases from J, leaving 14 bases between. The CDR3 has 15 amino acids. CDR1 is MDHEN and CDR2 is SYDVKM in the germline V gene. The CDR3 spells CASSFPDGMDQPQHF. CDR3 nucleotides: TGTGCCAGCAGTTTTCCGGACGGGATGGATCAGCCCCAGCATTTT.

The chain is built from TRBV5-5 and TRBJ2-3; D call uncertain. The CDR3 totals 15 residues. The V gene lost 4 bases and the J gene lost 1 base, with 13 bases spanning the gap. CDR1 SGHKS and CDR2 YYEKEE come from the germline V gene (reference sequence). This CDR3 is CASSLDPRGTDTQYF. CDR3 sequence (DNA): TGTGCCAGCAGCCTCGACCCTAGGGGCACAGATACGCAGTATTTT.

This clonotype was observed a few times. The chain employs TRBV29-1 and TRBJ2-7; D unresolved. From germline, CDR1 is SQVTM and CDR2 ANQGSEA. The CDR3 spans 12 residues. Trimming removed 5 bases at V and 3 bases at J, with 11 bases between. CDR3 bases: TGCAGCGTTTCGGACGGTAACTACGAGCAGTACTTC. This encodes CSVSDGNYEQYF.

The V gene is TRBV4-2, the J gene TRBJ1-4; D is unresolved. From germline, CDR1 is LGHNA and CDR2 YNFKEQ. There are 14 residues in the CDR3. Between the trimmed V and J ends, which lost 1 base and 8 bases, there was a span of 11 bases. CDR3 region: CASSQGEGREKLFF. In nucleotides, the CDR3 is TGTGCCAGCAGCCAAGGGGAGGGCCGGGAAAAACTGTTTTTT.

The CDR3 DNA reads TGTGCCAGCAGCTTGGGGGGGGGGTTAAGTGGCAACAATGAGCAGTTCTTC. Protein sequence: CASSLGGGLSGNNEQFF. The V call is TRBV11-2, the J call TRBJ2-1, with 7 bases lining up with TRBD2. V lost 3 bases and J lost 5; bases outside the gene matches: 13. The V gene's germline CDR1 is SGHAT and CDR2 FQNNGV. The CDR3 contains 17 residues. Full variable domain (missing parts from reference TRBV11-2 and TRBJ2-1): EAGVAQSPRYKIIEKRQSVAFWCNPISGHATLYWYQQILGQGPKLLIQFQNNGVVDDSQLPKDRFSAERLKGVDSTLKIQPAKLEDSAVYLCASSLGGGLSGNNEQFFGPGTRLTVL.

This clonotype was detected a few times. V gene TRBV2 combines with J gene TRBJ2-1; D unclear. Germline V gives CDR1 SNHLY, CDR2 FYNNEI. V gave up 3 bases and J gave up 9 bases, with 3 bases separating them. The CDR3 covers 10 residues. CDR3 DNA: TGTGCCAGCAGTGAGTTTGAGCAGTTCTTC. Its protein product is CASSEFEQFF.

This clonotype occurred many times. This chain uses TRBV5-1 with TRBJ2-7, with 7 bases matching TRBD2. Unmatched junction bases numbered 5, after V lost 2 bases and J lost 3 bases. Germline CDR1 reads SGHRS; CDR2 reads YFSETQ. CDR3 length: 14 residues. CDR3: CASSFDGEGYEQYF. CDR3 nucleotides: TGCGCCAGCAGCTTCGACGGGGAGGGCTACGAGCAGTACTTC.

The gene calls are TRBV20-1 and TRBJ2-7, with D perhaps TRBD1 or TRBD2 (5 bases each). With 6 bases removed from V and 6 bases from J, the gap between germline ends came to 12 bases. The CDR3 is 11 residues long. Germline CDR1 and CDR2: DFQATT and SNEGSKA (reference sequence). CDR3 DNA: TGCAGTGCAGGGGACGTCCTCGAGCAGTACTTC. Translating gives CSAGDVLEQYF.

This clonotype was picked up many times. This chain uses TRBV12-3 or TRBV12-4 with TRBJ2-7, with 7 bases identical to TRBD2. The CDR3 extends over 14 amino acids. V shed 5 bases, J shed 0 bases, and the junction held 4 bases outside the gene matches. The CDR3 loop reads CASSEAGPSYEQYF. CDR3 DNA sequence: TGTGCCAGCAGTGAAGCGGGACCCTCCTACGAGCAGTACTTC.

This clonotype has a handful of counts. In nucleotides, the CDR3 is TGCAGTGCTGCCTCCTCCGGGACAGGGGTCCACAATGAGCAGTTCTTC. Translated: CSAASSGTGVHNEQFF. This chain joins TRBV20-1 and TRBJ2-1, with TRBD1 matching 10 bases. The J segment lost 5 bases and the V segment lost 5 bases, leaving 12 bases of the junction unmatched. CDR1 and CDR2 (germline): DFQATT, SNEGSKA (reference sequence). The CDR3 loop spans 16 amino acids.

This clonotype was detected ten times or more. The chain combines TRBV11-2 with TRBJ1-1; D unresolved. In germline, CDR1 is SGHAT, CDR2 FQNNGV. The CDR3 is 12 residues long. Trimming cost V 1 base and J 5 bases, with 5 bases left between them. The CDR3 DNA follows: TGTGCCAGCAGCTTAGGGTGGACTGAAGCTTTCTTT. It codes for CASSLGWTEAFF.

The chain links TRBV6-5 to TRBJ2-2; 8 nucleotides align to TRBD2. There are 16 residues in the CDR3. Germline trimming cut 0 bases from V and 5 bases from J; bases unmatched to any gene: 5. Germline V gene data show CDR1 as MNHEY and CDR2 as SVGAGI. The CDR3 spells CASSYSGTRLTGELFF. The CDR3 coding sequence is TGTGCCAGCAGTTACTCCGGGACTAGACTTACCGGGGAGCTGTTTTTT.